One sample yielded the 5 T cell receptor beta chains listed below, sequenced in a study of Ad26.COV2.S vaccination and SARS-CoV-2 variants. Produced via immunoSEQ multiplex PCR; TCRdb's table is partial and in-frame only. This sample yields 350,000 to 400,000 clones, of which approximately 91% are seen a single time; approximately 3.7% belongs to the top ten. Treatment noted: roughly 18 received Ad26.COV2.S at low or high dose, single or two shots; 5 received placebo; per-sample allocation not given. On day 63 after the first injection, vaccine and placebo recipients gave samples. The sequences come from peripheral blood, collected in a trial of Ad26.COV2.S vaccine versus placebo. The receptors come from a person aged 18-65 years who received the Ad26.COV2.S COVID-19 vaccine or a placebo.

Written as DNA, the CDR3 is TGTGCCGGACACCAAGAGACCCAGTACTTC. Protein product: CAGHQETQYF. This chain joins TRBV2 and TRBJ2-5; D gene unclear. The CDR3 length is 10 residues. Trimming cost V 11 bases and J 0 bases, with 4 bases left between them. Germline V gives CDR1 SNHLY, CDR2 FYNNEI.

The chain is built from TRBV19 and TRBJ2-6; 8 bases fit TRBD1. In germline, CDR1 is LNHDA, CDR2 SQIVND (reference sequence). There are 17 residues in the CDR3. The J segment lost 2 bases and the V segment lost 4 bases, leaving 7 bases of the junction unmatched. The CDR3 DNA is TGTGCCAGTAGTACAGGACAGGGTAGAACTGGGGCCAACGTCCTGACTTTC. Translated, it gives CASSTGQGRTGANVLTF.

The chain combines TRBV9 with TRBJ1-3, with D unresolved. The CDR3 has 17 amino acids. CDR1 and CDR2 (germline): SGDLS, YYNGEE. V lost 0 bases and J 0 bases, leaving 13 bases between the germline ends. CDR3 in DNA: TGTGCCAGCAGCGTAGGAGCCTCCAGGAGCTCTGGAAACACCATATATTTT. Its translation is CASSVGASRSSGNTIYF.

The rearrangement joins TRBV4-2 to TRBJ1-5; D not resolved. The CDR3 is 16 residues long. Trimming pared 3 bases from V and 2 bases from J, leaving 14 bases between. Germline CDR1 and CDR2: LGHNA and YNFKEQ. The DNA of the CDR3 is TGTGCCAGCAGCCACGATTACAACGGAGGCAATCAGCCCCAGCATTTT. Translation: CASSHDYNGGNQPQHF.

CDR3 sequence reads: CASSWTGSYEQYF. The CDR3 DNA is TGTGCCAGCAGCTGGACAGGGTCTTACGAGCAGTACTTC. This sequence joins TRBV14 and TRBJ2-7; 8 positions agree with TRBD1. The CDR3 is 13 amino acids. CDR1 is SGHDN, CDR2 FVKESK, per germline. The V gene end was trimmed by 5 bases and the J gene end by 4 bases; junction bases not matched to a gene: 4.